This T cell receptor beta chain stems from a study of T-cell reconstitution after alpha-beta-depleted transplantation in children. Researchers prepared the TCRbeta library using unique molecular identifiers, the study reports. TCRdb ran MiXCR on the PCR reads and lists one entry per CDR3 protein. The table includes approximately 500,000 distinct CDR3 sequences, under 12% detected once. From germline, CDR1 is LGHNA and CDR2 YSLEER. The ends were cut back, 0 bases at V and 8 bases at J, with 13 bases in the middle. The CDR3 loop spans 14 amino acids. This clonotype was seen at least ten times. This chain uses TRBV4-3 with TRBJ1-2, with D maybe TRBD1 (5 bases). The receptor was isolated from a child under 10 years old with inherited bone marrow failure, due to receive a stem cell transplant. The specimen comprised PBMCs, sampled before TCRalphabeta/CD19-depleted stem cell transplant. The DNA of the CDR3 is TGCGCCAGCAGCCAAGATCGGGGTCCAGGGGGCTACACCTTC. It specifies CASSQDRGPGGYTF.